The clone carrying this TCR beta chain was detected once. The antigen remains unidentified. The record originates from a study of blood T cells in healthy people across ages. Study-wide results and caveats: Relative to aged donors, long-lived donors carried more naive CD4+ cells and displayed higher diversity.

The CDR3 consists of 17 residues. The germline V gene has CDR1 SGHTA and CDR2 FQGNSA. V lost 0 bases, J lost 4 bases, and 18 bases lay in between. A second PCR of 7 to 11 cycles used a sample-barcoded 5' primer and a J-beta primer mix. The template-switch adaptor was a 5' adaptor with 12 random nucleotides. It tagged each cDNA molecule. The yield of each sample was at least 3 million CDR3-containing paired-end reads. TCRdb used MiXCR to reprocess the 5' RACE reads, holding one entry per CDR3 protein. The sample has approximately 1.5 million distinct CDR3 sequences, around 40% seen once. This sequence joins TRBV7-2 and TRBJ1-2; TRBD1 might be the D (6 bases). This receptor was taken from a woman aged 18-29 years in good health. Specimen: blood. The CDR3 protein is CASSLADTGSAGYGYTF. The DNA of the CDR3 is TGTGCCAGCAGCTTAGCAGATACAGGGTCGGCGGGCTATGGCTACACCTTC.